One sample yielded the 27 T cell receptor beta chains listed below, sequenced in a study of blood T cell repertoires in COVID-19. Sequenced by immunoSEQ multiplex PCR; TCRdb stores in-frame clones only, minus some. This sample has tens of thousands of clones, with 76% found just once. Sequencing used peripheral blood. The receptors originated from a man between 50 and 59 years old with active or convalescent COVID-19.

In its sample, this clone was seen a few times. DNA of the CDR3: TGTGCCAGACTGTGGAGGGGGGAGCTGTTTTTT. The encoded protein is CARLWRGELFF. This rearrangement joins TRBV12-3 or TRBV12-4 to TRBJ2-2; tentative D call: TRBD2 (5 bases). V lost 9 bases to trimming and J lost 8 bases, with 10 bases between them. The CDR3 loop spans 11 amino acids.

The chain couples TRBV7-8 to TRBJ2-7; a possible D gene is TRBD1 (6 bases). Trimming stripped 5 bases from V and 1 base from J, with 15 bases between. The CDR3 is 15 residues long. Germline V gene sequence: CDR1 SGHVS, CDR2 FQNEAQ. CDR3 nucleotides: TGTGCCAGCAGCCCACTAGGGACACCATCCTACGAGCAGTACTTC. It translates to CASSPLGTPSYEQYF.

The chain has TRBV9 and TRBJ2-7; 10 bases are a match to TRBD2. The CDR3 consists of 15 residues. Germline CDR1 is SGDLS and CDR2 is YYNGEE. With V trimmed by 1 base and J by 6 bases, 7 bases remained unmatched. The CDR3 DNA sequence: TGTGCCAGCAGCGTAACCAGCGGGAGGGCGGTCGAGCAGTACTTC. Translating gives CASSVTSGRAVEQYF.

The rearrangement joins TRBV19 to TRBJ2-2; possible D gene TRBD1, 5 bases. Trimming shortened V by 3 bases and J by 0 bases, and 14 bases separated the two germline ends. Germline lookup yields CDR1 LNHDA and CDR2 SQIVND (reference sequence). CDR3 size: 17 residues. The CDR3 loop reads CASSISTDSANTGELFF. CDR3 sequence (DNA): TGTGCCAGTAGTATCTCGACAGACTCCGCGAACACCGGGGAGCTGTTTTTT.

The CDR3 loop reads CASSIDVGVRGRSNQPQHF. As DNA, the CDR3 is TGTGCCAGTAGTATAGATGTTGGGGTCAGGGGAAGGAGCAATCAGCCCCAGCATTTT. This chain links TRBV19 with TRBJ1-5, with D tentatively TRBD1 (6 bases). CDR1 and CDR2 from the germline V gene are LNHDA and SQIVND (reference sequence). The CDR3 has 19 residues. V was shortened by 0 bases and J by 1 base, with 19 bases between the two germline ends.

CDR3 sequence (DNA): TGTGCCAGCAGCTTAGGGAGTACTGAAGCTTTCTTT. Its translation is CASSLGSTEAFF. This chain uses TRBV13 with TRBJ1-1; D is ambiguous. The CDR3 spans 12 residues. Trimming pared 0 bases from V and 5 bases from J, leaving 4 bases between. Germline values: CDR1 PRHDT, CDR2 FYEKMQ (reference sequence).

V is TRBV3-1 (or the pseudogene TRBV3-2) and J is TRBJ1-1, with 7 bases lining up with TRBD1. Germline values: CDR1 LGHDT, CDR2 YNNKEL (reference sequence). This CDR3 is 16 amino acids long. V lost 1 base, J lost 5 bases, and 10 bases stayed unmatched. The CDR3 nucleotides are TGTGCCAGCAGCCAAGCGGCCGGGACAGAGACGACTGAAGCTTTCTTT. Amino acids: CASSQAAGTETTEAFF.

This sequence joins TRBV6-5 and TRBJ1-6; 8 bases are shared with TRBD1. The germline CDR1 and CDR2 sequences are MNHEY and SVGAGI. This CDR3 is built from 13 residues. Unmatched junction bases numbered 5, after V lost 6 bases and J lost 10 bases. CDR3 loop: CASRGQDRSPLHF. In DNA, the CDR3 is TGTGCCAGCAGGGGACAGGACAGATCACCCCTCCACTTT.

The gene calls are TRBV6-5 and TRBJ1-5; 9 bases are a match to TRBD1. The germline V gene encodes CDR1 MNHEY and CDR2 SVGAGI. V was pared by 6 bases and J by 1 base, with 4 bases of the junction left unmatched. The CDR3 runs 15 residues. This chain's CDR3 is CASRPGTGSNQPQHF. CDR3 in DNA: TGTGCCAGCAGACCCGGGACAGGGAGCAATCAGCCCCAGCATTTT.

V gene TRBV5-1 combines with J gene TRBJ1-4, with D possibly TRBD1 on 5 matching bases. The V end lost 1 base, the J end lost 0 bases, and 7 bases lay between the germline ends. The CDR3 loop spans 15 amino acids. CDR1 SGHRS and CDR2 YFSETQ come from the germline V gene. The CDR3 sequence is CASSLQGTTNEKLFF. The CDR3 bases are TGCGCCAGCAGCTTGCAGGGCACAACTAATGAAAAACTGTTTTTT. The variable domain in full, completed from reference TRBV5-1 and TRBJ1-4, reads KAGVTQTPRYLIKTRGQQVTLSCSPISGHRSVSWYQQTPGQGLQFLFEYFSETQRNKGNFPGRFSGRQFSNSRSEMNVSTLELGDSALYLCASSLQGTTNEKLFFGSGTQLSVL.

This sequence joins TRBV6-6 and TRBJ1-2; possibly TRBD1 for D (6 bases). The germline gives CDR1 MNHNY, CDR2 SVGAGI (reference sequence). V lost 8 bases to trimming and J lost 7 bases, with 11 bases between them. CDR3 size: 11 residues. The CDR3 reads CASGGGGGYTF. The CDR3 DNA reads as TGTGCCAGCGGGGGAGGGGGTGGCTACACCTTC.

The rearrangement uses TRBV18 and TRBJ2-7, with 10 bases aligning to TRBD1. V lost 3 bases, J lost 5 bases, and 7 bases stayed unmatched. The CDR3 length is 15 residues. Germline-derived CDR1 and CDR2 are KGHSH and LQKENI. CDR3: CASSPGQGRGNEQYF. The CDR3 DNA reads as TGTGCCAGCTCACCGGGACAGGGGAGGGGTAACGAGCAGTACTTC.

The rearrangement uses TRBV15 and TRBJ1-6; D perhaps matches TRBD1 (6 bases). The CDR3 extends over 18 amino acids. Germline CDR1 LNHNV, CDR2 YYDKDF (reference sequence). Trimming took 0 bases from V and 7 from J, leaving 19 bases between them. CDR3: CATSREGATGSQNSPLHF. The CDR3 bases are TGTGCCACCAGCAGAGAAGGAGCGACAGGTTCCCAGAATTCACCCCTCCACTTT. The variable domain in full, completed from reference TRBV15 and TRBJ1-6, reads DAMVIQNPRYQVTQFGKPVTLSCSQTLNHNVMYWYQQKSSQAPKLLFHYYDKDFNNEADTPDNFQSRRPNTSFCFLDIRSPGLGDTAMYLCATSREGATGSQNSPLHFGNGTRLTVT.

The chain is built from TRBV7-6 and TRBJ1-4; possible D gene TRBD1, 5 bases. The CDR3 totals 17 residues. Between the trimmed V and J ends, which lost 5 bases and 5 bases, there was a span of 21 bases. CDR1 and CDR2 (germline): SGHVS, FNYEAQ. The chain's CDR3 is CASSTTRAGEGNEKLFF. CDR3 nucleotide sequence: TGTGCCAGCAGCACCACCCGAGCGGGGGAGGGGAATGAAAAACTGTTTTTT.

This sequence joins TRBV7-2 and TRBJ2-3, with 10 bases lining up with TRBD2. The CDR3 contains 16 residues. CDR1 is SGHTA, CDR2 FQGNSA, per germline. The J segment lost 2 bases and the V segment lost 5 bases, leaving 7 bases of the junction unmatched. CDR3 nucleotide sequence: TGTGCCAGCAGCCCCCCCGGGACTAGCGTCACAGATACGCAGTATTTT. Encoded protein: CASSPPGTSVTDTQYF. The full variable domain, rest sourced from reference TRBV7-2 and TRBJ2-3, is GAGVSQSPSNKVTEKGKDVELRCDPISGHTALYWYRQSLGQGLEFLIYFQGNSAPDKSGLPSDRFSAERTGGSVSTLTIQRTQQEDSAVYLCASSPPGTSVTDTQYFGPGTRLTVL.

The chain uses TRBV7-9 and TRBJ2-3; 7 bases map to TRBD1. Germline V gene data show CDR1 as SEHNR and CDR2 as FQNEAQ (reference sequence). V lost 4 bases and J lost 2; bases outside the gene matches: 6. CDR3 length equals 15 residues. The CDR3 loop reads CASSSQGLLTDTQYF. The DNA of the CDR3 is TGTGCCAGCAGCTCACAGGGGCTTCTCACAGATACGCAGTATTTT.

The gene calls are TRBV3-1 (or the pseudogene TRBV3-2) and TRBJ2-6; D may be TRBD2 (6 bases). V was trimmed by 4 bases and J by 2 bases, leaving 12 bases between them. The CDR3 spans 16 residues. The germline V gene encodes CDR1 LGHDT and CDR2 YNNKEL (reference sequence). The CDR3 sequence: CASSLVGGTGANVLTF. The CDR3 DNA reads TGTGCCAGCAGCCTCGTGGGGGGAACTGGGGCCAACGTCCTGACTTTC.

This clone was counted once. CDR3 sequence (DNA): TGTGCCAGTAGATCGAAGGGGAATGGGGCCAACGTCCTGACTTTC. Protein sequence: CASRSKGNGANVLTF. This rearrangement joins TRBV19 to TRBJ2-6; TRBD1 is a possible D gene (5 bases). The V and J ends lost 6 bases and 3 bases respectively, with 12 bases between them. This CDR3 has 15 residues. The germline V gene encodes CDR1 LNHDA and CDR2 SQIVND (reference sequence).

As concerns this clone: Other DNA sequences of this sample code for an identical CDR3. The chain recombines TRBV18 with TRBJ2-7, with a possible D match to TRBD1 (7 bases). The V end was cut by 3 bases, the J end by 2 bases, with 11 bases between. CDR1 and CDR2 (germline): KGHSH, LQKENI. The CDR3 is made up of 14 amino acids. The CDR3 sequence: CASSPPGGTYEQYF. CDR3 in DNA: TGTGCCAGCTCACCGCCAGGGGGGACCTACGAGCAGTACTTC.

This clone was found once. This sequence joins TRBV5-6 and TRBJ2-3, with a weak D call TRBD2 (6 bases). The CDR3 consists of 14 residues. Looked up from germline, CDR1 is SGHDT and CDR2 is YYEEEE. V gave up 4 bases and J gave up 4 bases, with 13 bases separating them. As DNA, the CDR3 is TGTGCCAGCAGCAACAGCGGAGGGGCAGATACGCAGTATTTT. Its translation: CASSNSGGADTQYF.

This clone showed up many times. The chain joins TRBV7-9 to TRBJ2-6; perhaps TRBD1 as D (6 bases). V lost 5 bases to trimming and J lost 0 bases, with 14 bases between them. Per germline, CDR1 SEHNR and CDR2 FQNEAQ (reference sequence). There are 17 residues in the CDR3. CDR3 loop: CASSQIGQISGANVLTF. The DNA of the CDR3 is TGTGCCAGCAGCCAAATAGGACAGATCTCTGGGGCCAACGTCCTGACTTTC.

The V and J genes are TRBV7-6 and TRBJ1-2; 8 nucleotides line up with TRBD1. The CDR3 sequence is 17 residues long. Germline V lookup: CDR1 SGHVS, CDR2 FNYEAQ. The junction had 18 bases not matched to a gene; V was cut back by 5 bases and J by 7 bases. In DNA form, the CDR3 reads TGTGCCAGCAGCCTAGGTGGGATAGGACAGGGAAGAGTTGGCTACACCTTC. It codes for CASSLGGIGQGRVGYTF.

The chain couples TRBV7-8 to TRBJ2-5; D is perhaps TRBD1 (5 bases). Deletions cut 4 bases from V and 7 bases from J, with 13 bases between. The CDR3 runs to 13 residues. The germline V gene has CDR1 SGHVS and CDR2 FQNEAQ. In nucleotides, the CDR3 is TGTGCCAGCAGCTCCAGACAGCTCATGACCCAGTACTTC. It is translated as CASSSRQLMTQYF. Supplemented by reference TRBV7-8 and TRBJ2-5, the full variable domain reads GAGVSQSPRYKVAKRGQDVALRCDPISGHVSLFWYQQALGQGPEFLTYFQNEAQLDKSGLPSDRFFAERPEGSVSTLKIQRTQQEDSAVYLCASSSRQLMTQYFGPGTRLLVL.

This sequence joins TRBV4-1 and TRBJ1-1; D is undetermined. The germline V and J ends were trimmed by 0 bases and 2 bases, with 10 bases remaining between them. Per the germline V gene, CDR1 is MGHRA and CDR2 is YSYEKL. This CDR3 is built from 15 residues. The CDR3 spells CASSQESRGNTEAFF. The CDR3 nucleotides read TGCGCCAGCAGCCAAGAAAGTCGGGGTAACACTGAAGCTTTCTTT.

The chain couples TRBV27 to TRBJ1-4; D is unresolved. Germline V gives CDR1 MNHEY, CDR2 SMNVEV (reference sequence). The V and J ends lost 5 bases and 4 bases respectively, with 11 bases between them. CDR3 length equals 14 residues. This CDR3 is CASSLVGLNEKLFF. The CDR3 DNA reads as TGTGCCAGCAGTCTCGTGGGCCTTAATGAAAAACTGTTTTTT.

The chain employs TRBV6-5 and TRBJ2-7, with 8 positions matching TRBD1. In germline, CDR1 is MNHEY, CDR2 SVGAGI. The CDR3 sequence is 13 residues long. The V gene end was trimmed by 4 bases and the J gene end by 11 bases; junction bases not matched to a gene: 10. CDR3 sequence reads: CASSSSSRTGKYF. The CDR3 DNA sequence: TGTGCCAGCAGTTCCTCCTCTAGGACAGGGAAGTACTTC.

This clone was detected only once. This chain connects TRBV4-2 to TRBJ1-2, with D perhaps matching TRBD1 (6 bases). The CDR3 sequence is 14 residues long. CDR1 is LGHNA and CDR2 is YNFKEQ in the germline V gene. V shed 0 bases and J shed 7 bases, with 12 bases lying between them. The CDR3 sequence is CASSQDAGVAGYTF. As DNA, the CDR3 is TGTGCCAGCAGCCAAGATGCAGGGGTGGCTGGCTACACCTTC.